This T cell receptor beta chain was recovered during a study of control samples from healthy donors and cancer patients. The data were produced by immunoSEQ multiplex PCR, yet TCRdb's version contains in-frame clones alone and is incomplete. The sample lists 170,000 or so clones, approximately 92% occurring once. This clone occurred once. Sequenced sample: blood. The clonotype originates from a man aged 18-30 years in good health.

The CDR3 DNA reads TGTGCCAGTACTGGGACTAGCCTAACGAGGCAGTTCTTC. This sequence encodes CASTGTSLTRQFF. This rearrangement joins TRBV19 to TRBJ2-1; 9 bases line up with TRBD2. Germline V lookup: CDR1 LNHDA, CDR2 SQIVND (reference sequence). CDR3 length: 13 amino acids. The junction had 10 bases not matched to a gene; V was cut back by 7 bases and J by 12 bases.